Sequencing of this TCR beta chain was carried out in a study of blood T cell repertoires in COVID-19. Looking at the study overall: The United States, Italy and Spain were the sources of the acute and convalescent COVID-19 samples. PBMCs, B-cell-depleted T cells, or T cells were the source of the cDNA or gDNA that made up the material.

Here immunoSEQ multiplex PCR was the method, and the copy in TCRdb shows in-frame clones only, minus some. The table lists a few hundred thousand clones, about 70% of them singletons. Germline V gives CDR1 LNHDA, CDR2 SQIVND (reference sequence). V was clipped by 6 bases and J by 5 bases, with 16 bases between them. The CDR3 is 15 amino acids. Sequencing was carried out using peripheral blood. The genes are TRBV19 and TRBJ2-2; D perhaps matches TRBD1 (6 bases). This TCR was recovered from an elderly woman with acute or convalescent COVID-19. As DNA, the CDR3 is TGTGCCAGTAGCCGACAGGTTCCTTCGACCGGGGAGCTGTTTTTT. Translated: CASSRQVPSTGELFF.